This entry concerns a single TCR beta chain. The antigen remains undetermined. Using immunoSEQ multiplex PCR, the repertoire was profiled, and TCRdb retains in-frame clones only, with some absent. The table records approximately 80,000 clones, under 95% of them present only once. Per the germline V gene, CDR1 is MDHEN and CDR2 is SYDVKM. CDR3 length: 17 amino acids. Trimming at V came to 5 bases and at J to 0 bases, leaving 8 bases not matched to a gene. The source of the sample is a study of T cell responses to AZD1222 COVID-19 vaccine. Broader study findings: Among the donors, most were white British and more were female, and clonal diversity was possibly underestimated. Spike-specific TCR breadth and depth were elevated following two AZD1222 doses. AZD1222 recipients seropositive at baseline numbered only six or seven.

The sequence came from an adult who received the AZD1222 COVID-19 vaccine. The chain has TRBV28 and TRBJ1-3; 9 nucleotides match TRBD1. This material consisted of peripheral blood, taken 28 days after the second AZD1222 dose. CDR3 protein: CASSHGTGFGSGNTIYF. The CDR3 nucleotides read TGTGCCAGCAGTCACGGGACAGGGTTCGGCTCTGGAAACACCATATATTTT.